Listed below are T cell receptor beta chains from one sample, sequenced in a study of cytotoxic CD8 clonotypes in ibrutinib-treated CLL. Profiled with immunoSEQ multiplex PCR; TCRdb holds only in-frame clones, not every one. The sample shows about 130,000 clones, 80% to 90% of them seen only once. The input for sequencing was PBMCs, taken after 24 months of ibrutinib treatment. These receptors were taken from a human donor with chronic lymphocytic leukemia. Each CDR3 is given with its conserved first and last residue. D genes are given only for firm matches. Some rows have no size entry. The others give once, few or many, or a class for an expanded clone.

abundance,v_gene,d_gene,j_gene,CDR3aa,CDR3nt
.,TRBV5-6,.,TRBJ2-5,CASSSGQVIQETQYF,TGTGCCAGCAGCTCGGGGCAAGTTATCCAAGAGACCCAGTACTTC
.,TRBV28,.,TRBJ2-2,CASSLFGSNTGELFF,TGTGCCAGCAGTTTATTCGGGTCGAACACCGGGGAGCTGTTTTTT
.,TRBV4-1,.,TRBJ1-1,CASSQGGNTEAFF,TGCGCCAGCAGCCAAGGGGGGAACACTGAAGCTTTCTTT
.,TRBV30,.,TRBJ1-3,CAWIDREVSGNTIYF,TGTGCCTGGATCGATAGGGAGGTCTCTGGAAACACCATATATTTT
.,TRBV19,TRBD1,TRBJ2-2,CASSLRQGGSGELFF,TGTGCCAGTAGTTTGCGACAGGGGGGGAGCGGGGAGCTGTTTTTT
.,TRBV19,.,TRBJ1-1,CASSISGLANTEAFF,TGTGCCAGTAGTATCAGCGGGCTTGCGAACACTGAAGCTTTCTTT
.,TRBV4-1,TRBD2,TRBJ2-1,CASSRTERELVYNEQFF,TGCGCCAGCAGCCGGACAGAGCGGGAGCTAGTCTACAATGAGCAGTTCTTC
.,TRBV7-8,TRBD1,TRBJ1-2,CASSPRQGGVSNYGYTF,TGTGCCAGCAGCCCCAGACAGGGGGGGGTCTCTAACTATGGCTACACCTTC
once,TRBV28,.,TRBJ2-3,CASSLPSTDTQYF,TGTGCCAGCAGTCTCCCAAGCACAGATACGCAGTATTTT
.,TRBV5-4,TRBD1,TRBJ1-1,CASSKDSGTGETEAFF,TGTGCCAGCAGCAAGGACTCCGGGACAGGGGAGACTGAAGCTTTCTTT
once,TRBV5-1,.,TRBJ1-1,CASSFETGRTSMNTEAFF,TGCGCCAGCAGCTTCGAAACTGGACGGACGAGCATGAACACTGAAGCTTTCTTT
.,TRBV7-3,TRBD2,TRBJ2-3,CASSLSSGSTDTQYF,TGTGCCAGCAGCCTCTCTAGCGGGAGTACAGATACGCAGTATTTT
once,TRBV7-9,TRBD2,TRBJ2-1,CASSLGTSGVEEQFF,TGTGCCAGCAGCTTAGGGACTAGCGGGGTTGAGGAGCAGTTCTTC
.,TRBV28,TRBD2,TRBJ2-7,CASSSTSGTDEQYF,TGTGCCAGCAGTTCGACTAGCGGGACCGACGAGCAGTACTTC
.,TRBV5-8,.,TRBJ2-7,CASSWQGSSYEQYF,TGTGCCAGCAGCTGGCAGGGAAGCTCCTACGAGCAGTACTTC
.,TRBV4-2,.,TRBJ2-6,CASSQGDRSGANVLTF,TGTGCCAGCAGCCAAGGTGACAGGTCTGGGGCCAACGTCCTGACTTTC
.,TRBV7-2,.,TRBJ2-3,CASSLTGTDTQYF,TGTGCCAGCAGCCTGACGGGGACAGATACGCAGTATTTT
.,TRBV7-2,TRBD1,TRBJ2-7,CASSLGGDRREQYF,TGTGCCAGCAGCTTAGGGGGGGACAGGCGAGAGCAGTACTTC
once,TRBV25-1,.,TRBJ1-5,CASSECGTLSGSNQPQHF,TGTGCCAGCAGTGAATGCGGGACATTAAGTGGTAGCAATCAGCCCCAGCATTTT
.,TRBV2,TRBD2,TRBJ2-5,CASSDRTGLVSETQYF,TGTGCCAGCAGTGACAGAACGGGACTAGTAAGCGAGACCCAGTACTTC
.,TRBV7-2,TRBD1,TRBJ1-1,CASSPDRGSTEAFF,TGTGCCAGCAGCCCGGACAGGGGTTCCACTGAAGCTTTCTTT
.,TRBV15,.,TRBJ2-1,CATSRESYNEQFF,TGTGCCACCAGCAGAGAAAGCTACAATGAGCAGTTCTTC
.,TRBV10-3,TRBD1,TRBJ2-7,CAISPAGGGGYEQYF,TGTGCCATCAGTCCGGCAGGGGGCGGAGGCTACGAGCAGTACTTC
.,TRBV30,.,TRBJ1-5,CAWSGQGQGQPQHF,TGTGCCTGGAGCGGGCAGGGGCAAGGTCAGCCCCAGCATTTT
.,TRBV7-6,.,TRBJ2-1,CASSFSPAQEQFF,TGTGCCAGCAGCTTTTCCCCGGCCCAAGAGCAGTTCTTC
once,TRBV6-5,.,TRBJ2-3,CASSYTGPVADTQYF,TGTGCCAGCAGTTACACGGGGCCGGTAGCAGATACGCAGTATTTT
.,TRBV15,.,TRBJ1-2,CATSKGGGPGYGYTF,TGTGCCACCAGCAAAGGGGGAGGGCCCGGCTATGGCTACACCTTC
.,TRBV7-3,TRBD2,TRBJ2-7,CASSIDGGSSYEQYF,TGTGCCAGCAGCATTGACGGGGGGAGCTCCTACGAGCAGTACTTC
once,TRBV7-2,.,TRBJ2-2,CASSFGSLLNTGELFF,TGTGCCAGCAGCTTCGGGTCTCTCCTGAACACCGGGGAGCTGTTTTTT
.,TRBV7-9,TRBD2,TRBJ2-5,CASSLTSQGTQYF,TGTGCCAGCAGCCTGACTAGCCAGGGGACCCAGTACTTC
once,TRBV29-1,.,TRBJ2-3,CSVKRGVLGQFSTDTQYF,TGCAGCGTAAAACGAGGGGTACTAGGACAGTTTAGCACAGATACGCAGTATTTT
few,TRBV5-4,.,TRBJ2-3,CASSLSTDTQYF,TGTGCCAGCAGCTTGAGCACAGATACGCAGTATTTT
.,TRBV15,.,TRBJ1-1,CATSRDGGRGEAFF,TGTGCCACCAGCAGAGATGGGGGCAGGGGTGAAGCTTTCTTT
.,TRBV7-2,TRBD2,TRBJ2-3,CASSLSSGAITDTQYF,TGTGCCAGCAGCTTATCTAGCGGGGCGATCACAGATACGCAGTATTTT
.,TRBV29-1,.,TRBJ2-5,CSSVGSQETQYF,TGCAGCTCCGTAGGGAGCCAAGAGACCCAGTACTTC
.,TRBV20-1,.,TRBJ1-2,CSARESYGYTF,TGCAGTGCCCGCGAGAGCTATGGCTACACCTTC
.,TRBV21-1,.,TRBJ2-3,CASSKGRPMANTDTQYF,TGTGCCAGCAGCAAAGGGAGGCCAATGGCAAACACAGATACGCAGTATTTT
.,TRBV4-2,.,TRBJ2-2,CASSRKGGGLGAGELFF,TGTGCCAGCAGCCGAAAGGGAGGCGGCCTAGGGGCCGGGGAGCTGTTTTTT
once,TRBV10-1,TRBD1,TRBJ1-4,CARGDRDPPLSEKLFF,TGCGCCAGGGGGGACAGGGACCCTCCTTTGAGTGAAAAACTGTTTTTT
.,TRBV10-3,TRBD1,TRBJ1-5,CAISEGQGRNQPQHF,TGTGCCATCAGTGAGGGACAGGGACGTAATCAGCCCCAGCATTTT
.,TRBV23-1,.,TRBJ1-4,CASSRSVGNEKLFF,TGCGCCAGCAGCCGATCGGTAGGTAATGAAAAACTGTTTTTT
.,TRBV28,.,TRBJ2-6,CASSLHGANVLTF,TGTGCCAGCAGTTTGCATGGGGCCAACGTCCTGACTTTC
.,TRBV30,.,TRBJ1-3,CAWSGGGNTIYF,TGTGCCTGGAGTGGGGGAGGCAACACCATATATTTT
.,TRBV5-4,.,TRBJ2-2,CASSPYTGELFF,TGTGCCAGCAGCCCATATACCGGGGAGCTGTTTTTT
.,TRBV28,.,TRBJ2-4,CASSLSEEAKNIQYF,TGTGCCAGCAGTTTGAGTGAGGAAGCCAAAAACATTCAGTACTTC
.,TRBV5-6,.,TRBJ2-6,CASSFTGANVLTF,TGTGCCAGCAGCTTCACTGGGGCCAACGTCCTGACTTTC
.,TRBV5-1,.,TRBJ1-4,CASSSGWAATNEKLFF,TGCGCCAGCAGCTCAGGGTGGGCCGCAACTAATGAAAAACTGTTTTTT
.,TRBV4-2,.,TRBJ1-2,CASSQGEQGYYGYTF,TGTGCCAGCAGCCAAGGCGAGCAGGGGTACTATGGCTACACCTTC
.,TRBV6-1,TRBD1,TRBJ2-7,CASSGRFTGVYEQYF,TGTGCCAGCAGTGGTCGGTTTACAGGGGTCTACGAGCAGTACTTC
.,TRBV6-1,.,TRBJ1-2,CASSEASNYGYTF,TGTGCCAGCAGTGAAGCAAGTAACTATGGCTACACCTTC
.,TRBV5-1,.,TRBJ1-1,CASSREGPLKWAFF,TGCGCCAGCAGCAGAGAAGGACCGTTAAAGTGGGCTTTCTTT
.,TRBV21-1,.,TRBJ2-7,CASSAGTGASYEQYF,TGTGCCAGCAGCGCCGGGACAGGGGCGTCCTACGAGCAGTACTTC
few,TRBV19,.,TRBJ1-5,CASSIVSGGRGNQPQHF,TGTGCCAGTAGTATAGTGTCGGGGGGAAGGGGCAATCAGCCCCAGCATTTT
.,TRBV27,.,TRBJ1-4,CASSANEKLFF,TGTGCCAGCAGTGCAAATGAAAAACTGTTTTTT
.,TRBV7-2,.,TRBJ1-2,CASSSPAGATYGYTF,TGTGCCAGCAGCTCCCCGGCGGGAGCTACCTATGGCTACACCTTC